These 15 T cell receptor beta chains share one sample of origin, sequenced in a study of Ad26.COV2.S vaccination and SARS-CoV-2 variants. Treatment here: some 20 received Ad26.COV2.S at low or high dose, single or two shots; about 5 received placebo; per-sample allocation not given. Collection of the samples took place on day 63 after the first injection of vaccine or placebo. Sequencing used immunoSEQ multiplex PCR; TCRdb keeps in-frame clones, though not all of them. The sample comprises about 680,000 clones, roughly nine tenths of which are singletons, and approximately 1.5% rests with the top ten. The sequences come from peripheral blood, collected in a trial of Ad26.COV2.S vaccine versus placebo. These receptors were taken from a person aged 18-65 years who received the Ad26.COV2.S COVID-19 vaccine or a placebo.

This chain uses TRBV15 with TRBJ2-7, with no clear D. Trimming removed 1 base from V and 5 bases from J, with 18 bases in between. This CDR3 has 16 amino acids. Germline V gene sequence: CDR1 LNHNV, CDR2 YYDKDF (reference sequence). This CDR3 reads CATSRAPGLDNNEQYF. CDR3 DNA sequence: TGTGCCACCAGCAGAGCCCCTGGGCTAGACAACAACGAGCAGTACTTC.

This clone appeared a few times. Within the sample, other DNA sequences also encode this same CDR3. The V and J genes are TRBV18 and TRBJ1-2, with 7 nucleotides matching TRBD1. The CDR3 has 13 residues. CDR1 and CDR2 from the germline V gene are KGHSH and LQKENI. After removal of 3 bases from V and 3 bases from J, the junction contained 1 base not matched to a gene. CDR3 DNA: TGTGCCAGCTCACCTGACAGGGACTATGGCTACACCTTC. Amino acid sequence: CASSPDRDYGYTF.

The chain carries TRBV5-1 and TRBJ2-2; 10 bases are a match to TRBD2. The CDR3 runs to 15 residues. The germline V gene encodes CDR1 SGHRS and CDR2 YFSETQ. V shed 4 bases and J 6 bases; nucleotides not matched to a gene: 6. The DNA for the CDR3 is TGCGCCAGCAGCAGGCTAGCGGGAGTAGCCGGGGAGCTGTTTTTT. Protein product: CASSRLAGVAGELFF.

The chain has TRBV10-1 and TRBJ1-1; possibly TRBD1 for D (5 bases). CDR3 length: 13 residues. The germline CDR1 and CDR2 sequences are WNHNN and SYGVQD (reference sequence). Between the trimmed V and J ends, which lost 6 bases and 8 bases, there was a span of 16 bases. CDR3 sequence (DNA): TGCGCCAGCAGGGACGCCGGGGGATCCGAAGCTTTCTTT. It codes for CASRDAGGSEAFF.

The genes are TRBV6-6 and TRBJ2-3; D tentatively reads TRBD1 or TRBD2 (5 bases each). Germline loops: CDR1 MNHNY, CDR2 SVGAGI (reference sequence). The V end lost 9 bases, the J end lost 6 bases, and 13 bases lay between the germline ends. CDR3 length: 12 residues. The chain's CDR3 is CASQLGEDTQYF. DNA for the CDR3: TGTGCCAGTCAACTAGGGGAGGATACGCAGTATTTT.

The chain recombines TRBV12-3 or TRBV12-4 with TRBJ2-7; D is possibly TRBD2 (7 bases). V was trimmed by 7 bases and J by 2 bases, leaving 12 bases between them. This CDR3 has 13 residues. Here the CDR3 DNA reads TGTGCCAGCATGGGGGGGCCACCCTACGAGCAGTACTTC. It translates to CASMGGPPYEQYF.

The chain uses TRBV14 and TRBJ2-3, with 9 bases identical to TRBD2. This CDR3 spans 15 amino acids. CDR1 SGHDN and CDR2 FVKESK come from the germline V gene. V was clipped by 4 bases and J by 0 bases; unmatched bases: 2. Here the CDR3 DNA reads TGTGCCAGCAGCCGGGCGGGGGGGAGCACAGATACGCAGTATTTT. Translating gives CASSRAGGSTDTQYF. The full variable domain, its missing parts supplied by reference TRBV14 and TRBJ2-3, is EAGVTQFPSHSVIEKGQTVTLRCDPISGHDNLYWYRRVMGKEIKFLLHFVKESKQDESGMPNNRFLAERTGGTYSTLKVQPAELEDSGVYFCASSRAGGSTDTQYFGPGTRLTVL.

The gene calls are TRBV19 and TRBJ1-1; the match to TRBD1 covers 8 bases. Germline lookup yields CDR1 LNHDA and CDR2 SQIVND (reference sequence). V lost 8 bases to trimming and J lost 2 bases; unmatched junction nucleotides: 1. CDR3 length equals 12 residues. The CDR3: CASGQGNTEAFF. The CDR3 nucleotides read TGTGCCAGTGGACAGGGAAACACTGAAGCTTTCTTT.

The chain has TRBV6-2 or TRBV6-3 and TRBJ2-5; the D is unclear. This CDR3 is built from 14 residues. Between the trimmed V and J ends, which lost 5 bases and 5 bases, there was a span of 15 bases. CDR1 MNHEY and CDR2 SVGEGT come from the germline V gene. DNA for the CDR3: TGTGCCAGCAGTCGGACGGCCGTTGCCGAGACCCAGTACTTC. As protein: CASSRTAVAETQYF.

The rearrangement joins TRBV14 to TRBJ2-7; D gene unclear. Germline V gives CDR1 SGHDN, CDR2 FVKESK. The V end was cut by 3 bases, the J end by 4 bases, with 13 bases between. The length of the CDR3 is 14 residues. This CDR3 is CASSQGSDRYEQYF. DNA for the CDR3: TGTGCCAGCAGCCAGGGGTCAGATCGGTACGAGCAGTACTTC. The entire variable domain, with the rest obtained from reference TRBV14 and TRBJ2-7, is as follows: EAGVTQFPSHSVIEKGQTVTLRCDPISGHDNLYWYRRVMGKEIKFLLHFVKESKQDESGMPNNRFLAERTGGTYSTLKVQPAELEDSGVYFCASSQGSDRYEQYFGPGTRLTVT.

The rearrangement links TRBV6-1 to TRBJ2-1, with D perhaps matching TRBD2 (6 bases). Germline CDR1 is MNHNS and CDR2 is SASEGT. There are 19 residues in the CDR3. V lost 2 bases and J lost 0, with 20 bases in between. The CDR3 coding sequence is TGTGCCAGCAGTGAATTCCCGACCGTGCGGGGAAGCTCCTACAATGAGCAGTTCTTC. Its translation is CASSEFPTVRGSSYNEQFF.

The chain carries TRBV14 and TRBJ2-1, with TRBD2 matching over 7 bases. V lost 3 bases, J lost 1 base, and 6 bases stayed unmatched. The CDR3 length is 16 residues. Germline-derived CDR1 and CDR2 are SGHDN and FVKESK. CDR3 sequence (DNA): TGTGCCAGCAGCCATTCGGGGGAGGGATCCTACAATGAGCAGTTCTTC. Its protein product is CASSHSGEGSYNEQFF. Full variable domain (rest looked up from reference TRBV14 and TRBJ2-1): EAGVTQFPSHSVIEKGQTVTLRCDPISGHDNLYWYRRVMGKEIKFLLHFVKESKQDESGMPNNRFLAERTGGTYSTLKVQPAELEDSGVYFCASSHSGEGSYNEQFFGPGTRLTVL.

V is TRBV4-2 and J is TRBJ2-3, with unresolved D. V lost 0 bases to trimming and J lost 6 bases, with 13 bases between them. The CDR3 runs to 15 residues. The germline V gene has CDR1 LGHNA and CDR2 YNFKEQ. This CDR3 is CASSQDPRLVDTQYF. The CDR3 region has the DNA TGTGCCAGCAGCCAAGATCCCCGACTTGTTGATACGCAGTATTTT.

V gene TRBV6-4 combines with J gene TRBJ2-2, with D uncertain. CDR1 is MRHNA, CDR2 SNTAGT, per germline. V was trimmed by 6 bases and J by 6 bases, leaving 14 bases between them. The CDR3 runs 14 residues. The CDR3 reads CASSLDSRSGELFF. The CDR3 nucleotides are TGTGCCAGCAGCCTCGATAGCAGGTCCGGGGAGCTGTTTTTT.

The chain is built from TRBV3-1 (or the pseudogene TRBV3-2) and TRBJ2-5; D ambiguous. The CDR3 is 11 residues long. Trimming took off 11 bases at V and 5 bases at J, with 12 bases between the two ends. The germline gives CDR1 LGHDT, CDR2 YNNKEL (reference sequence). CDR3 DNA: TGTGCCTCCAATTACGGGGAGACCCAGTACTTC. Residues: CASNYGETQYF.